The rows below give T cell receptor beta chains drawn from one sample of a study of CD8+ T cells in alopecia areata. This table comes from immunoSEQ multiplex PCR, and its TCRdb copy is limited to in-frame clones, with some not included. This sample has roughly 200,000 clones; around 60% occur once, and the top ten carry about 3.5%. The sequencing used CD4+ T cells sorted from blood, collected at week 4, from a patient treated with tofacitinib. These receptors came from a human donor with alopecia areata. The conserved cysteine and the conserved F or W are not part of the CDR3 here. Fields, in order: V gene, CDR3 length, J gene, CDR3 protein.

V gene: TRBV27; CDR3 length: 11; J gene: TRBJ2-3; CDR3 protein: ASTMTNTDTQY
V gene: TRBV28; CDR3 length: 13; J gene: TRBJ2-3; CDR3 protein: ASSWVGGSTDTQY
V gene: TRBV15; CDR3 length: 14; J gene: TRBJ2-7; CDR3 protein: ATSRGFRDRPYEQY
V gene: TRBV27; CDR3 length: 13; J gene: TRBJ2-1; CDR3 protein: ASSFETSGGIEQF
V gene: TRBV29-1; CDR3 length: 11; J gene: TRBJ1-2; CDR3 protein: SVAQGSNYGYT
V gene: TRBV28; CDR3 length: 13; J gene: TRBJ2-1; CDR3 protein: ASSLWTGFSNEQF
V gene: TRBV9; CDR3 length: 12; J gene: TRBJ1-2; CDR3 protein: ASSARREGYGYT
V gene: TRBV29-1; CDR3 length: 10; J gene: TRBJ1-1; CDR3 protein: SVERKNTEAF
V gene: TRBV10-3; CDR3 length: 14; J gene: TRBJ2-1; CDR3 protein: AISPISGGTYNEQF
V gene: TRBV6-5; CDR3 length: 9; J gene: TRBJ2-2; CDR3 protein: ASSSAGELF
V gene: TRBV30; CDR3 length: 13; J gene: TRBJ1-5; CDR3 protein: AWSRGPVSSPPQH
V gene: TRBV6-1; CDR3 length: 14; J gene: TRBJ2-7; CDR3 protein: ASSAGRGQGLSEQY
V gene: TRBV25-1; CDR3 length: 13; J gene: TRBJ1-6; CDR3 protein: ASSERRAENSPLH
V gene: TRBV4-1; CDR3 length: 13; J gene: TRBJ2-2; CDR3 protein: ASSRGQGITGELF
V gene: TRBV29-1; CDR3 length: 16; J gene: TRBJ2-3; CDR3 protein: SVASPVGLAGITDTQY
V gene: TRBV5-1; CDR3 length: 14; J gene: TRBJ2-5; CDR3 protein: ASSLGTSGSQETQY
V gene: TRBV7-2; CDR3 length: 11; J gene: TRBJ2-2; CDR3 protein: ASSLGGHGELF
V gene: TRBV29-1; CDR3 length: 14; J gene: TRBJ2-6; CDR3 protein: SVVPGQGSGANVLT
V gene: TRBV30; CDR3 length: 10; J gene: TRBJ2-7; CDR3 protein: AWGIQGTKQY
V gene: TRBV29-1; CDR3 length: 13; J gene: TRBJ2-5; CDR3 protein: SAARARGVKETQY
V gene: TRBV5-1; CDR3 length: 11; J gene: TRBJ1-2; CDR3 protein: ASSFGKDGGYT
V gene: TRBV29-1; CDR3 length: 9; J gene: TRBJ1-1; CDR3 protein: SVEGNTEAF
V gene: TRBV10-3; CDR3 length: 13; J gene: TRBJ1-5; CDR3 protein: AISDRRPSSQPQH
V gene: TRBV9; CDR3 length: 12; J gene: TRBJ2-5; CDR3 protein: ASSVGARKETQY
V gene: TRBV6-7; CDR3 length: 12; J gene: TRBJ1-2; CDR3 protein: ASIPLRRKYGYT
V gene: TRBV30; CDR3 length: 11; J gene: TRBJ1-2; CDR3 protein: AEGRAANYGYT
V gene: TRBV19; CDR3 length: 10; J gene: TRBJ2-1; CDR3 protein: ASSIERNEQF
V gene: TRBV29-1; CDR3 length: 10; J gene: TRBJ1-2; CDR3 protein: SVDRTDGGYT
V gene: TRBV7-9; CDR3 length: 13; J gene: TRBJ2-3; CDR3 protein: ASSLLTGVTDTQY
V gene: TRBV28; CDR3 length: 16; J gene: TRBJ2-7; CDR3 protein: ASSFLIGLAESSYEQY